One sample yielded the 8 T cell receptor beta chains listed below, sequenced in a study of control samples from healthy donors and cancer patients. Using immunoSEQ multiplex PCR, the repertoire was profiled, and TCRdb retains in-frame clones only, with some absent. The repertoire holds 90,000 to 100,000 clones, with around 82% as singletons. Source material: blood. Source of these receptors: a man aged 55 to 70 in good health.

The CDR3 loop reads CASRPRTGGPEQYF. For the CDR3, the DNA is TGTGCCAGCAGACCTAGGACAGGGGGCCCCGAGCAGTACTTC. The chain employs TRBV27 and TRBJ2-7; 11 positions agree with TRBD1. With 6 bases clipped from V and 6 bases from J, the junction kept 7 bases outside the gene matches. CDR1 MNHEY and CDR2 SMNVEV come from the germline V gene (reference sequence). This CDR3 contains 14 residues.

This clone was seen only a few times. The chain is built from TRBV7-3 and TRBJ1-6; 8 bases fit TRBD1. The germline V gene encodes CDR1 SGHTA and CDR2 FQGTGA. CDR3 length equals 15 residues. Unmatched junction bases numbered 7, after V lost 5 bases and J lost 7 bases. Written as DNA, the CDR3 is TGTGCCAGCAGCCAGGGGACAGGCAGCAATTCACCCCTCCACTTT. This codes for CASSQGTGSNSPLHF.

This chain joins TRBV5-4 and TRBJ2-5, with TRBD1 matching over 8 bases. The germline V gene has CDR1 SGHNT and CDR2 YYREEE (reference sequence). The trim removed 0 bases at V and 5 bases at J, leaving 3 bases unmatched. The CDR3 consists of 14 residues. CDR3 nucleotide sequence: TGTGCCAGCAGCTTGGCAGGGGGCGAGGAGACCCAGTACTTC. Translation: CASSLAGGEETQYF.

The chain has TRBV3-1 (or the pseudogene TRBV3-2) and TRBJ1-6, with 9 nucleotides matching TRBD1. The CDR3 sequence is 14 residues long. Germline values: CDR1 LGHDT, CDR2 YNNKEL (reference sequence). Trimming at V came to 4 bases and at J to 13 bases, leaving 8 bases not matched to a gene. The CDR3 sequence is CASSPRDRVSPLHF. The CDR3 bases are TGTGCCAGCAGCCCGCGGGACAGGGTTTCGCCCCTCCACTTT.

The rearrangement links TRBV19 to TRBJ2-1; D is undetermined. Germline lookup yields CDR1 LNHDA and CDR2 SQIVND (reference sequence). V lost 2 bases to trimming and J lost 5 bases, with 10 bases between them. The CDR3 sequence is 14 residues long. Here the CDR3 reads CASSISVANNEQFF. CDR3 in DNA: TGTGCCAGTAGTATATCCGTGGCAAACAATGAGCAGTTCTTC.

The rearrangement joins TRBV4-1 to TRBJ1-2; D is ambiguous. The CDR3 extends over 15 amino acids. The germline V gene encodes CDR1 MGHRA and CDR2 YSYEKL. V lost 4 bases and J lost 7, with 19 bases in between. The DNA of the CDR3 is TGCGCCAGCAGCCGACTCCCTGATGGGGTATCTGGCTACACCTTC. This gives the protein CASSRLPDGVSGYTF.

This sequence joins TRBV27 and TRBJ1-5; TRBD1 agrees at 9 bases. The CDR3 is 14 amino acids. Germline CDR1 and CDR2: MNHEY and SMNVEV (reference sequence). V lost 6 bases and J lost 5; bases outside the gene matches: 5. The CDR3 region is CASRSQGADQPQHF. CDR3 DNA: TGTGCCAGCAGATCACAGGGGGCGGATCAGCCCCAGCATTTT.

The rearrangement uses TRBV5-1 and TRBJ2-1, with 10 bases that match TRBD2. This CDR3 contains 16 residues. In germline, CDR1 is SGHRS, CDR2 YFSETQ. Trimming at V came to 4 bases and at J to 8 bases, leaving 12 bases not matched to a gene. The CDR3 nucleotides read TGCGCCAGCAGCCCCCGGAGCGGGAGGGCCGGTGATGAGCAGTTCTTC. This gives the protein CASSPRSGRAGDEQFF.